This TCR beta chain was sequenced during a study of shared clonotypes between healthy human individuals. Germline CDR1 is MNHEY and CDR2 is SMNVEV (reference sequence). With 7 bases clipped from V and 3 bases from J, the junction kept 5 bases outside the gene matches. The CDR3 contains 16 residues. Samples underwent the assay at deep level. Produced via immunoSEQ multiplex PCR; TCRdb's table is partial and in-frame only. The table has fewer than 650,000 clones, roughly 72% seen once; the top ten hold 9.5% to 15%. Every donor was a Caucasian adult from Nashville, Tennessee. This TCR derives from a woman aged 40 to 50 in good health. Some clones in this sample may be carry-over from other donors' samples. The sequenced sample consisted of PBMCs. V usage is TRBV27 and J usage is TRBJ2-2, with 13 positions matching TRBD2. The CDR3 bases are TGTGCCAGCACCCTACTAGCGGGAGGGGACACCGGGGAGCTGTTTTTT. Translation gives CASTLLAGGDTGELFF.